This T cell receptor (beta chain) was documented in a study of CD8 T cells in ankylosing spondylitis. The CDR3 is 14 residues long. V gave up 3 bases and J gave up 9 bases; unmatched junction bases: 4. Per germline, CDR1 SGHVS and CDR2 FQNEAQ. TCRdb redid the calling of the 5' RACE reads with MiXCR, one entry per CDR3 protein. The repertoire has fewer than 350,000 distinct CDR3 sequences, approximately 10% of them found once; the top ten carry more than 7%. This receptor was identified in a female donor with ankylosing spondylitis or in good health (not recorded which). Specimen: blood, either unsorted or a sorted T cell fraction (not recorded which). This chain links TRBV7-8 with TRBJ1-6, with 8 nucleotides matching TRBD1. The CDR3 protein is CASSLTGAGSPLHF. Written as DNA, the CDR3 is TGTGCCAGCAGCTTGACAGGGGCGGGTTCACCCCTCCACTTT.